This T cell receptor beta chain is from a study of monozygotic twins with inflammatory bowel disease. CDR3 length: 15 residues. Germline V gives CDR1 MDHEN, CDR2 SYDVKM. UMIs that had a 6-nucleotide sample barcode were put in using template switching. TCRdb re-called the 5' RACE reads and shows each CDR3 protein once, DNA omitted. This sample contains approximately 120,000 distinct CDR3 sequences. Study findings and constraints: Variability may have been added to patient repertoires by differing immunosuppressive treatments. TCRbeta diversity (inverse Simpson) was lower in IBD patients than in healthy co-twins. No difference was seen in repertoire similarity between concordant and discordant twins, possibly from limited power.

To note about this clonotype: Its antigen remains unidentified.

The receptor was derived from a human donor with ulcerative colitis or Crohn's disease, or a healthy co-twin of an affected twin (not recorded which). The chain is built from TRBV28 and TRBJ2-7; there is no DNA to check the TCRdb D call of TRBD2. Sequencing was performed on blood. The CDR3 sequence: CASSTGTSTFYEQYF.